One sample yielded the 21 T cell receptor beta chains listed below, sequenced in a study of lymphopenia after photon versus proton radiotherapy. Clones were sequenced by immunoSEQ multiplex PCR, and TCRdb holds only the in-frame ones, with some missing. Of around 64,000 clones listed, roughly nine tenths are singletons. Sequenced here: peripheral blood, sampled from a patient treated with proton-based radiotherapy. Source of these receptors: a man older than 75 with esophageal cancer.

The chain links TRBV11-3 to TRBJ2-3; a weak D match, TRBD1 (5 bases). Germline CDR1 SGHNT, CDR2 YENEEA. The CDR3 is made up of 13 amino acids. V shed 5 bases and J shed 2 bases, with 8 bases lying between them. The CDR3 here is CASSMTVTDTQYF. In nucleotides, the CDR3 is TGTGCCAGCAGCATGACAGTCACAGATACGCAGTATTTT. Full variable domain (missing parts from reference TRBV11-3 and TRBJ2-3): EAGVVQSPRYKIIEKKQPVAFWCNPISGHNTLYWYLQNLGQGPELLIRYENEEAVDDSQLPKDRFSAERLKGVDSTLKIQPAELGDSAVYLCASSMTVTDTQYFGPGTRLTVL.

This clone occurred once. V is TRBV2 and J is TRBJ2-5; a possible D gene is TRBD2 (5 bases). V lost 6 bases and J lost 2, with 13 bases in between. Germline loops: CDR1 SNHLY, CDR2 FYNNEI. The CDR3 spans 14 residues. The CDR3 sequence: CASREDRTQETQYF. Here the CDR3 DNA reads TGTGCCAGCAGGGAGGACCGTACGCAAGAGACCCAGTACTTC.

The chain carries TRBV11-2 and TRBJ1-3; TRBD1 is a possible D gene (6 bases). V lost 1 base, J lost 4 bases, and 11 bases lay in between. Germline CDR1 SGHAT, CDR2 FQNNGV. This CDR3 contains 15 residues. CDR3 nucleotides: TGTGCCAGCAGCTTAGCGGTCAGGGGAGGAAACACCATATATTTT. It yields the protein CASSLAVRGGNTIYF.

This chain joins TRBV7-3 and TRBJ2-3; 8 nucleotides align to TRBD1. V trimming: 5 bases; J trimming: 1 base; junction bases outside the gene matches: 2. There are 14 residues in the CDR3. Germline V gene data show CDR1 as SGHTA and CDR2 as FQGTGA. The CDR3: CASSETGGTDTQYF. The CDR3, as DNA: TGTGCCAGCAGCGAGACAGGGGGCACAGATACGCAGTATTTT. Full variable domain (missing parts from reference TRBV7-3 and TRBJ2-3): GAGVSQTPSNKVTEKGKYVELRCDPISGHTALYWYRQSLGQGPEFLIYFQGTGAADDSGLPNDRFFAVRPEGSVSTLKIQRTERGDSAVYLCASSETGGTDTQYFGPGTRLTVL.

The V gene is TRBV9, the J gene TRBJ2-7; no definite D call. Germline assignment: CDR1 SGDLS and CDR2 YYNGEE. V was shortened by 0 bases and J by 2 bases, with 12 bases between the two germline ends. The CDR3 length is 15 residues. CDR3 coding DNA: TGTGCCAGCAGCGTAGAGGCAGCCTCCACCTACGAGCAGTACTTC. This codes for CASSVEAASTYEQYF.

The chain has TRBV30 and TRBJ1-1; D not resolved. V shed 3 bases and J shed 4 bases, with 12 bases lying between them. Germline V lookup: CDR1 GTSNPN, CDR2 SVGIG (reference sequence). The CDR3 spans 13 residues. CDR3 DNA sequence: TGTGCCTGGAGCGCGCGCATGGGCACTGAAGCTTTCTTT. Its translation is CAWSARMGTEAFF.

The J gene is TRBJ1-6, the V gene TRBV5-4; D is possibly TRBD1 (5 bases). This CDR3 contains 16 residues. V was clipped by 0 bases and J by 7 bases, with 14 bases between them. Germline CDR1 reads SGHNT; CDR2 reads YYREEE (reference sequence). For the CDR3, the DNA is TGTGCCAGCAGCTTGGGTCAGGGTGTTCTCAATTCACCCCTCCACTTT. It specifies CASSLGQGVLNSPLHF.

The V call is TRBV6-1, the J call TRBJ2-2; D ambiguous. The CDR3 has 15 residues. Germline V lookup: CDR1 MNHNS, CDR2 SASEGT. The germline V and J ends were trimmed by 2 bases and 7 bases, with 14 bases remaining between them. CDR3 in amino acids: CASSERQFQGGELFF. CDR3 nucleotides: TGTGCCAGCAGTGAACGGCAGTTTCAAGGCGGGGAGCTGTTTTTT.

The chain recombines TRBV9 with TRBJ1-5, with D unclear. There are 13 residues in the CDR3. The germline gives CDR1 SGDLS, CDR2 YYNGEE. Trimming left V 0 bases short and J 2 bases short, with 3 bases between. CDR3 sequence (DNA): TGTGCCAGCAGCGTAGATGGCAATCAGCCCCAGCATTTT. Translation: CASSVDGNQPQHF.

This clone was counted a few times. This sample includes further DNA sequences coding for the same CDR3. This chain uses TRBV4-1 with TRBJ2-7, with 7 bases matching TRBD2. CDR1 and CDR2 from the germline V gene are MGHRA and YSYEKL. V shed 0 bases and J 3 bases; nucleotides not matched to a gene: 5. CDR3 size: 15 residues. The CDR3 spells CASSQEAGRNYEQYF. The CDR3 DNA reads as TGCGCCAGCAGCCAAGAAGCGGGGCGGAACTACGAGCAGTACTTC.

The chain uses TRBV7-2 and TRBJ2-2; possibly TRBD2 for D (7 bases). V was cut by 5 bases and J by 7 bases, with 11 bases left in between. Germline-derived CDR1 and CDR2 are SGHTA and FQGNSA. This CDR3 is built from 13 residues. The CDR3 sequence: CASSRGAFGELFF. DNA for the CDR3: TGTGCCAGCAGCCGGGGGGCGTTCGGGGAGCTGTTTTTT.

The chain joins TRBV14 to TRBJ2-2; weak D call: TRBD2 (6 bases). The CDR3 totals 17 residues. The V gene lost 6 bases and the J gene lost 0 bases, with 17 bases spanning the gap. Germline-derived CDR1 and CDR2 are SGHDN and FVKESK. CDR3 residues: CASSQFVGGSNTGELFF. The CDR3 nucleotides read TGTGCCAGCAGTCAATTCGTCGGGGGATCGAACACCGGGGAGCTGTTTTTT.

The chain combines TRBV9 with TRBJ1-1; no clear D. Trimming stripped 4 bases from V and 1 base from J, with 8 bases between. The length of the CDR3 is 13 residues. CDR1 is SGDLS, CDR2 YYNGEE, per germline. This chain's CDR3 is CASSPRQNTEAFF. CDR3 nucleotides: TGTGCCAGCAGCCCTAGACAGAACACTGAAGCTTTCTTT.

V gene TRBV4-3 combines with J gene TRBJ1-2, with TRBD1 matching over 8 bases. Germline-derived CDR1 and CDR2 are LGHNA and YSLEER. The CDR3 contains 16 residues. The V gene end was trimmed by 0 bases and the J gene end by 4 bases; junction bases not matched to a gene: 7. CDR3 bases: TGCGCCAGCAGCCAAGATCTTGGGACAGGAGTCTATGGCTACACCTTC. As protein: CASSQDLGTGVYGYTF.

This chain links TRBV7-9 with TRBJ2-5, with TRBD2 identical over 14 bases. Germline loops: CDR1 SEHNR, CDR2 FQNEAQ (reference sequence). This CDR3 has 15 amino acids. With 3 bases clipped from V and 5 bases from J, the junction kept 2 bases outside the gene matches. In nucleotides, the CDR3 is TGTGCCAGCAGCTTTGGACTAGCGGGGGGCGAGACCCAGTACTTC. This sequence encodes CASSFGLAGGETQYF.

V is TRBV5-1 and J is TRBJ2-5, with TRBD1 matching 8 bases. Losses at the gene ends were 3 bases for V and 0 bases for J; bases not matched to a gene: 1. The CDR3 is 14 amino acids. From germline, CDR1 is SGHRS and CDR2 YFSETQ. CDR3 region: CASSSQGDQETQYF. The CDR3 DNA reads TGCGCCAGCAGCTCACAGGGGGACCAAGAGACCCAGTACTTC.

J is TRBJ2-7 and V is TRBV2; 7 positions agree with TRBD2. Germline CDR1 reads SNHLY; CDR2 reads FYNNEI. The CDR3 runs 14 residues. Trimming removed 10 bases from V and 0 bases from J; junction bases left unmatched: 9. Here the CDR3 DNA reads TGTGCCACCCAACAGCGGGGACGCTCCTACGAGCAGTACTTC. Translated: CATQQRGRSYEQYF.

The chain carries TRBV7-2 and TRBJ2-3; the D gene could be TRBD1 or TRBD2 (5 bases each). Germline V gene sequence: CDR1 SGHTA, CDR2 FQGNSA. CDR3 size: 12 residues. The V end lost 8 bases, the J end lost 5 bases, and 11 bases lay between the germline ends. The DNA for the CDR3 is TGTGCCAGCGACGGGGCGAGAGATACGCAGTATTTT. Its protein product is CASDGARDTQYF.

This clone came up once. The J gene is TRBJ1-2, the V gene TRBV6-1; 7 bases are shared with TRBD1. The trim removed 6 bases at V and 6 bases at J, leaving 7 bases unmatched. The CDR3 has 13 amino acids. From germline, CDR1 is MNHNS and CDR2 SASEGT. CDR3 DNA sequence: TGTGCCAGCAGGAGGGGACAGAAAGATGGCTACACCTTC. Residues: CASRRGQKDGYTF.

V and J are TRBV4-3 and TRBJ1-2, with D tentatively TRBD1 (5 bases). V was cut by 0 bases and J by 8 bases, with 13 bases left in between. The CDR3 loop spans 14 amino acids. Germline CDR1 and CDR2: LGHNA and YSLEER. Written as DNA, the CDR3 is TGCGCCAGCAGCCAAGATCTAGGGGCCGGAGGCTACACCTTC. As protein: CASSQDLGAGGYTF.

The CDR3 DNA reads as TGTGCCAGCAGCCGAGTCGGGAGCTCCTACAATGAGCAGTTCTTC. It yields the protein CASSRVGSSYNEQFF. This chain joins TRBV7-2 and TRBJ2-1, with D tentatively TRBD2 (6 bases). V dropped 5 bases and J dropped 0 bases, with 11 bases sitting between them. The length of the CDR3 is 15 residues. Germline V CDR1 and CDR2: SGHTA, FQGNSA. The whole variable domain, filled in from reference TRBV7-2 and TRBJ2-1, reads GAGVSQSPSNKVTEKGKDVELRCDPISGHTALYWYRQSLGQGLEFLIYFQGNSAPDKSGLPSDRFSAERTGGSVSTLTIQRTQQEDSAVYLCASSRVGSSYNEQFFGPGTRLTVL.